Presented here are 9 T cell receptor beta chains from one specimen sequenced in a study of blood T cell repertoires in COVID-19. The assay was immunoSEQ multiplex PCR, and TCRdb's table has in-frame clones only and misses some. The sample carries approximately 120,000 clones, around four fifths recorded once. Input material: PBMCs or T cells enriched from blood (not recorded which). Receptors were obtained from a man aged 25-40 years who had recovered from COVID-19.

This clone was found a few times. The chain recombines TRBV29-1 with TRBJ2-3; TRBD2 aligns across 9 bases. V lost 4 bases to trimming and J lost 4 bases; unmatched junction nucleotides: 15. The CDR3 length is 17 residues. CDR1 and CDR2 (germline): SQVTM, ANQGSEA. The CDR3 reads CSVGNLQRGALPDTQYF. CDR3 nucleotide sequence: TGCAGCGTTGGAAACCTTCAGCGGGGGGCCCTTCCAGATACGCAGTATTTT.

This clone was recorded once. In the same sample, other DNA sequences code for this CDR3. This sequence joins TRBV18 and TRBJ1-1; TRBD1 matches 7 bases. CDR1 and CDR2 (germline): KGHSH, LQKENI. The length of the CDR3 is 12 residues. V was pared by 3 bases and J by 8 bases, with 3 bases of the junction left unmatched. The CDR3 region is CASSPRQGEAFF. The CDR3 DNA reads TGTGCCAGCTCACCCAGACAGGGAGAAGCTTTCTTT.

The chain employs TRBV18 and TRBJ2-7; 12 bases line up with TRBD2. CDR1 is KGHSH, CDR2 LQKENI, per germline. V lost 6 bases, J lost 4 bases, and 4 bases stayed unmatched. This CDR3 has 14 amino acids. In nucleotides, the CDR3 is TGTGCCAGCTCGACCGGGACTAGCGGGTACGAGCAGTACTTC. It translates to CASSTGTSGYEQYF.

The chain joins TRBV11-2 to TRBJ2-6; D may be TRBD2 (5 bases). The CDR3 runs 18 residues. Germline V gives CDR1 SGHAT, CDR2 FQNNGV. Trimming removed 5 bases from V and 0 bases from J, with 17 bases in between. The CDR3 spells CASSGTSSGLSGANVLTF. The CDR3 DNA reads as TGTGCCAGCAGCGGTACGTCGAGCGGCCTCTCTGGGGCCAACGTCCTGACTTTC.

The V and J genes are TRBV4-1 and TRBJ1-3; 9 bases match TRBD1. V dropped 4 bases and J dropped 0; count of bases not matched to a gene: 16. Germline CDR1 is MGHRA and CDR2 is YSYEKL. The length of the CDR3 is 20 residues. CDR3 bases: TGCGCCAGCAGCCGCGTCCCCGGGACAGGGACTTCCCGCTCTGGAAACACCATATATTTT. Protein product: CASSRVPGTGTSRSGNTIYF.

The J gene is TRBJ1-6, the V gene TRBV18; D is perhaps TRBD1 (5 bases). In germline, CDR1 is KGHSH, CDR2 LQKENI. The CDR3 runs to 15 residues. Trimming removed 5 bases from V and 6 bases from J, with 14 bases in between. The CDR3 DNA follows: TGTGCCAGCTCATCCTCGGCAGGGATTAATTCACCCCTCCACTTT. It specifies CASSSSAGINSPLHF.

J is TRBJ1-2 and V is TRBV6-5; 7 bases align to TRBD1. This CDR3 is built from 13 residues. The germline V gene encodes CDR1 MNHEY and CDR2 SVGAGI. The V segment lost 4 bases and the J segment 3 bases; nucleotides outside the gene matches: 2. The CDR3 sequence is CASSWDSYYGYTF. CDR3 bases: TGTGCCAGCAGTTGGGACAGCTACTATGGCTACACCTTC.

The chain is built from TRBV4-2 and TRBJ2-1; 8 bases match TRBD2. The CDR3 runs 14 residues. After removal of 5 bases from V and 11 bases from J, the junction contained 11 bases not matched to a gene. Looked up from germline, CDR1 is LGHNA and CDR2 is YNFKEQ. The CDR3 region is CASSGTRVPGKQFF. CDR3 DNA: TGTGCCAGCAGCGGGACTAGAGTTCCCGGTAAGCAGTTCTTC.

The rearrangement uses TRBV7-9 and TRBJ1-1; D is undetermined. V lost 5 bases and J 4 bases, leaving 14 bases between the germline ends. This CDR3 is 14 amino acids long. CDR1 SEHNR and CDR2 FQNEAQ come from the germline V gene (reference sequence). The CDR3 DNA sequence: TGTGCCAGCAGCCCCTCCCCCGGGATCACTGAAGCTTTCTTT. Translation gives CASSPSPGITEAFF. The full variable domain, rest sourced from reference TRBV7-9 and TRBJ1-1, is DTGVSQNPRHKITKRGQNVTFRCDPISEHNRLYWYRQTLGQGPEFLTYFQNEAQLEKSRLLSDRFSAERPKGSFSTLEIQRTEQGDSAMYLCASSPSPGITEAFFGQGTRLTVV.